Listed below are T cell receptor beta chains from one sample, sequenced in a study of technical replicates of blood from a few donors. The method was immunoSEQ multiplex PCR; TCRdb's version includes in-frame clones alone and lacks a portion of them. The sample includes tens of thousands of clones, over 90% of them seen just once. Sequencing input: PBMCs. The receptors come from a human donor in good health. Some clones in this sample may be carry-over from other donors' samples. Each CDR3 is given with its conserved first and last residue. D genes are given only for firm matches. Clone size is not always given. Where it is, it says once, few, many or a class for expanded clones.

J: TRBJ2-1
D: TRBD2
size: .
V: TRBV5-5
DNA: TGTGCCAGCAGCACCACAGCGGGAGGAACCTTTAATGAGCAGTTCTTC
CDR3: CASSTTAGGTFNEQFF

J: TRBJ2-1
D: .
size: .
V: TRBV7-2
DNA: TGTGCCAGCAGCGTAACTAATGAGCAGTTCTTC
CDR3: CASSVTNEQFF

J: TRBJ2-5
D: TRBD2
size: .
V: TRBV6-1
DNA: TGTGCCAGCAGCCTACCGGGACTAGGGGACACGCGGTACTTC
CDR3: CASSLPGLGDTRYF

J: TRBJ2-1
D: TRBD2
size: .
V: TRBV4-1
DNA: TGCGCCAGCAGCCAACCCCGGGAGGCTAGTGAGCAGTTCTTC
CDR3: CASSQPREASEQFF

J: TRBJ2-3
D: .
size: .
V: TRBV5-1
DNA: TGCGCCAGCAGCTCCTCCCGCACAGATACGCAGTATTTT
CDR3: CASSSSRTDTQYF

J: TRBJ1-1
D: .
size: .
V: TRBV19
DNA: TGTGCCAGTAGTGGGGGCAGGCTGGGTGACACTGAAGCTTTCTTT
CDR3: CASSGGRLGDTEAFF

J: TRBJ2-3
D: .
size: few
V: TRBV10-3
DNA: TGTGCCATCAGTGCGGCGGGGTACACAGATACGCAGTATTTT
CDR3: CAISAAGYTDTQYF

J: TRBJ2-7
D: TRBD2
size: .
V: TRBV9
DNA: TGTGCCAGCAGCCGCACGGGAGGGACGGGACCCTACGAGCAGTACTTC
CDR3: CASSRTGGTGPYEQYF

J: TRBJ2-1
D: TRBD2
size: once
V: TRBV30
DNA: TGTGCCTGGAGAGGACCTAGCGGCTACAATGAGCAGTTCTTC
CDR3: CAWRGPSGYNEQFF

J: TRBJ1-2
D: TRBD1
size: .
V: TRBV6-5
DNA: TGTGCCAGCAGTTACTCCGCGCGGGACAGGGGTTCTGGCTACACCTTC
CDR3: CASSYSARDRGSGYTF

J: TRBJ2-1
D: .
size: .
V: TRBV7-8
DNA: TGTGCCAGCAGCTTAGGGATAGCCCGGTACAATGAGCAGTTCTTC
CDR3: CASSLGIARYNEQFF

J: TRBJ2-3
D: TRBD2
size: once
V: TRBV2
DNA: TGTGCCAGCAGAGAGCGGGGGGATGCAGATACGCAGTATTTT
CDR3: CASRERGDADTQYF

J: TRBJ1-6
D: TRBD1
size: medium-sized
V: TRBV6-1
DNA: TGTGCCAGCAGCGCCGGGACAGGGGATAATTCACCCCTCCACTTT
CDR3: CASSAGTGDNSPLHF